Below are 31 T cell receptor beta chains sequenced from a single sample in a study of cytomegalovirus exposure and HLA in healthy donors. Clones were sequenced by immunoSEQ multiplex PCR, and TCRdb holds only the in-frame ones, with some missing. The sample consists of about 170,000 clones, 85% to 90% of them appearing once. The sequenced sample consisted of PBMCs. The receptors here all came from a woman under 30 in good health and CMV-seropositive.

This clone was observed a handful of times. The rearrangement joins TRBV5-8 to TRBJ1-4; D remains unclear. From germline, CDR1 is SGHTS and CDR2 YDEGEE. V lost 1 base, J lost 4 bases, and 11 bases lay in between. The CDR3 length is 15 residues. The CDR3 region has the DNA TGTGCCAGCAGCTTGCCAGGCTCACTTAATGAAAAACTGTTTTTT. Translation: CASSLPGSLNEKLFF.

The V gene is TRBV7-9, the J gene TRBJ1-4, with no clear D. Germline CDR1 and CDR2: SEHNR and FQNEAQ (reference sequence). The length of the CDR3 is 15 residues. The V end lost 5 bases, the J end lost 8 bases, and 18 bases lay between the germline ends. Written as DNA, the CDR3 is TGTGCCAGCAGCCTCCCCCCGGACTCAACGGAAAAACTGTTTTTT. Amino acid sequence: CASSLPPDSTEKLFF.

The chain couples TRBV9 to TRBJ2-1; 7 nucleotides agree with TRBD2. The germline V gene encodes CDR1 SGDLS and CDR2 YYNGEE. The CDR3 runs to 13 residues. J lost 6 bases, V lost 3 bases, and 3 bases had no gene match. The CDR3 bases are TGTGCCAGCAGCGCCTTAGCGGGCAATGAGCAGTTCTTC. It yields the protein CASSALAGNEQFF.

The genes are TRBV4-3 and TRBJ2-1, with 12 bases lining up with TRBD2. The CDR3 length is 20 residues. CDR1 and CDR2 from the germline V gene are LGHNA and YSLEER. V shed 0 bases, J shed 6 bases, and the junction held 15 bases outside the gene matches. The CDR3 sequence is CASSQDSLAGGMLSRNEQFF. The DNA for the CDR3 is TGCGCCAGCAGCCAAGATTCGCTAGCGGGAGGGATGCTATCACGCAATGAGCAGTTCTTC.

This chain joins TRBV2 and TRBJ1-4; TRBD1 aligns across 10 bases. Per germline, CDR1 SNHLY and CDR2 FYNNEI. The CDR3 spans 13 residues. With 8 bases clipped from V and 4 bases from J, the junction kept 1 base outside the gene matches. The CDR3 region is CASGTGVNEKLFF. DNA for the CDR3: TGTGCCAGCGGGACAGGGGTTAATGAAAAACTGTTTTTT. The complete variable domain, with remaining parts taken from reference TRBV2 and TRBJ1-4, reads EPEVTQTPSHQVTQMGQEVILRCVPISNHLYFYWYRQILGQKVEFLVSFYNNEISEKSEIFDDQFSVERPDGSNFTLKIRSTKLEDSAMYFCASGTGVNEKLFFGSGTQLSVL.

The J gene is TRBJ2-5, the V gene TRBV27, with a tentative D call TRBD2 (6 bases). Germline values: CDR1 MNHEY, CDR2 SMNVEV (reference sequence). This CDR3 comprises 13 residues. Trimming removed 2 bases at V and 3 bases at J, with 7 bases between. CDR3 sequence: CASSLREKETQYF. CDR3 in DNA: TGTGCCAGCAGTTTACGGGAGAAAGAGACCCAGTACTTC.

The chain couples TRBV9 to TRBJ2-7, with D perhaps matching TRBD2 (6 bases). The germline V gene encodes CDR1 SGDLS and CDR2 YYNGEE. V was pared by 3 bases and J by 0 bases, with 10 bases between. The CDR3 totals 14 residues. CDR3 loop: CASSGGGTSYEQYF. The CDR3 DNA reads TGTGCCAGCAGCGGGGGCGGGACCTCCTACGAGCAGTACTTC.

In DNA form, the CDR3 reads TGTGCCAGCAGCGTAGCGGGTCAGGGAGGCGACGAGCAGTACTTC. This translates into CASSVAGQGGDEQYF. The chain joins TRBV9 to TRBJ2-7; possible D gene TRBD2, 6 bases. V lost 0 bases, J lost 5 bases, and 15 bases lay in between. CDR1 SGDLS and CDR2 YYNGEE come from the germline V gene. The CDR3 has 15 residues.

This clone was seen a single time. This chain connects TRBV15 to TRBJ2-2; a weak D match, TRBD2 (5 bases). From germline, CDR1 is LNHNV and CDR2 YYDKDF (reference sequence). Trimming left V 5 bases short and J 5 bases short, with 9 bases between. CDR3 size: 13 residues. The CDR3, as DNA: TGTGCCACCAGCGGAACTAGGACCGGGGAGCTGTTTTTT. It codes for CATSGTRTGELFF.

CDR3 in amino acids: CASSLVIGGITEAFF. For the CDR3, the DNA is TGTGCCAGCAGCTTAGTTATAGGGGGAATTACTGAAGCTTTCTTT. The chain has TRBV7-2 and TRBJ1-1; possibly TRBD1 for D (6 bases). CDR3 length: 15 residues. Trimming took off 1 base at V and 5 bases at J, with 14 bases between the two ends. Per germline, CDR1 SGHTA and CDR2 FQGNSA. Complete variable domain (other parts from reference TRBV7-2 and TRBJ1-1): GAGVSQSPSNKVTEKGKDVELRCDPISGHTALYWYRQSLGQGLEFLIYFQGNSAPDKSGLPSDRFSAERTGGSVSTLTIQRTQQEDSAVYLCASSLVIGGITEAFFGQGTRLTVV.

The CDR3 loop reads CASSDSRYSAEAFF. CDR3 DNA: TGTGCCAGCAGTGATAGTCGGTATTCCGCTGAAGCTTTCTTT. The J gene is TRBJ1-1, the V gene TRBV2; D ambiguous. The length of the CDR3 is 14 residues. Germline V CDR1 and CDR2: SNHLY, FYNNEI. Between the trimmed V and J ends, which lost 3 bases and 6 bases, there was a span of 14 bases.

The DNA for the CDR3 is TGTGCCAGCGACAGAGGCTCCTACAATGAGCAGTTCTTC. Its protein is CASDRGSYNEQFF. The chain couples TRBV5-8 to TRBJ2-1, with a tentative D call TRBD1 (5 bases). The CDR3 consists of 13 residues. In germline, CDR1 is SGHTS, CDR2 YDEGEE. V was clipped by 7 bases and J by 0 bases, with 8 bases between them.

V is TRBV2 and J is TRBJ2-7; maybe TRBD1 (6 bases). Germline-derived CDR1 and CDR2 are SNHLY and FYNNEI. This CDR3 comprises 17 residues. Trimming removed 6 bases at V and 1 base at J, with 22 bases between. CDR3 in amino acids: CASSGNRGPRGSYEQYF. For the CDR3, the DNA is TGTGCCAGCAGCGGCAACCGGGGTCCGAGGGGGTCCTACGAGCAGTACTTC.

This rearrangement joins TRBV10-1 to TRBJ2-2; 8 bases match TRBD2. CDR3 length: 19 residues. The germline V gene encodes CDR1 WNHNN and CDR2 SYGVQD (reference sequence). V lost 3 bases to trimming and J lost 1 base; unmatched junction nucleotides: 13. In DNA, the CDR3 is TGCGCCAGCAGTGATTTTGCACTAGCGGTAGGGGGGAACACCGGGGAGCTGTTTTTT. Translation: CASSDFALAVGGNTGELFF.

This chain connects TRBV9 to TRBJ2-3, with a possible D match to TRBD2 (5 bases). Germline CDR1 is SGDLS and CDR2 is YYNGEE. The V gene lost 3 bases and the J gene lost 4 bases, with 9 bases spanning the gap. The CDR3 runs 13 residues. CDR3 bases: TGTGCCAGCAGCGAAGGACTCCCAGATACGCAGTATTTT. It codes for CASSEGLPDTQYF. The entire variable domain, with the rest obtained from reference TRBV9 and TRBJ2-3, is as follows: DSGVTQTPKHLITATGQRVTLRCSPRSGDLSVYWYQQSLDQGLQFLIQYYNGEERAKGNILERFSAQQFPDLHSELNLSSLELGDSALYFCASSEGLPDTQYFGPGTRLTVL.

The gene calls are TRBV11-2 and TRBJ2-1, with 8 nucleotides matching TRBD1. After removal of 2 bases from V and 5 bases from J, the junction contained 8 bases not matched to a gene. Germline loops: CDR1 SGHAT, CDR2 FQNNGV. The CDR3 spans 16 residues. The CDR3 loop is CASSLRGQGANNEQFF. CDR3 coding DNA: TGTGCCAGCAGCTTAAGGGGGCAGGGGGCGAACAATGAGCAGTTCTTC.

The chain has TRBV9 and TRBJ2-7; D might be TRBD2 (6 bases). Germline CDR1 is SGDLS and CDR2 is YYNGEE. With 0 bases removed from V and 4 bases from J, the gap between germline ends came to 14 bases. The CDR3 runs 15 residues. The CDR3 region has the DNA TGTGCCAGCAGCGTAGGGGTTGGGGGGTCTTACGAGCAGTACTTC. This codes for CASSVGVGGSYEQYF.

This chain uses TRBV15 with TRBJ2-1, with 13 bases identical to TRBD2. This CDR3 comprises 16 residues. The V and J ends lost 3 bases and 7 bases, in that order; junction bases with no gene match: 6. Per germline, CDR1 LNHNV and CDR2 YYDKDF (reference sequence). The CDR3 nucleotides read TGTGCCACCAGCAGCTTAAGGACTAGCGGGAGTAATGAGCAGTTCTTC. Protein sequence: CATSSLRTSGSNEQFF.

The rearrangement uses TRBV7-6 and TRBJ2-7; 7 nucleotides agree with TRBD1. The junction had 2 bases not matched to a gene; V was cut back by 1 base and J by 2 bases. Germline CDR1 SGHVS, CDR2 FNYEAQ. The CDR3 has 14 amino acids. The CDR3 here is CASSLGQGAYEQYF. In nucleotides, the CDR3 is TGTGCCAGCAGCTTAGGTCAGGGGGCCTACGAGCAGTACTTC.

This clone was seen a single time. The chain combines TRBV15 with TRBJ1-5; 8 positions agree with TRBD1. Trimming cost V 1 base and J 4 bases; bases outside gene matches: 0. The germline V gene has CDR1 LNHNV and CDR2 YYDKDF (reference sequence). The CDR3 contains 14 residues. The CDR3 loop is CATSRGTGNQPQHF. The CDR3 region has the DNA TGTGCCACCAGCAGAGGGACAGGGAATCAGCCCCAGCATTTT. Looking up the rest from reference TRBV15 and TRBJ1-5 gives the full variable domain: DAMVIQNPRYQVTQFGKPVTLSCSQTLNHNVMYWYQQKSSQAPKLLFHYYDKDFNNEADTPDNFQSRRPNTSFCFLDIRSPGLGDTAMYLCATSRGTGNQPQHFGDGTRLSIL.

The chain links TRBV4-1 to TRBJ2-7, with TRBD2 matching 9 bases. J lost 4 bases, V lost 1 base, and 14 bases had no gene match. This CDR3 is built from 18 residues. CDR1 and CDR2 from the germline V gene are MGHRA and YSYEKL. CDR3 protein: CASSQVVQLAGAFYEQYF. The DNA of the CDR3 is TGCGCCAGCAGCCAAGTAGTCCAATTAGCGGGAGCATTTTACGAGCAGTACTTC.

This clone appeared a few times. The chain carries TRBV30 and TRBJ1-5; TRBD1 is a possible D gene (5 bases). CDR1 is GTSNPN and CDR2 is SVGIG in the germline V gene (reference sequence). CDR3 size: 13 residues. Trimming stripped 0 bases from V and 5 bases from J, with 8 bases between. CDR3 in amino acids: CAWSVRVDQPQHF. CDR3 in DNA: TGTGCCTGGAGTGTCAGGGTCGATCAGCCCCAGCATTTT.

The CDR3 nucleotides read TGTGCCAGTAGTACGGGGCCGACAGGGCGAAGGACCGGGGAGCTGTTTTTT. Amino acids: CASSTGPTGRRTGELFF. This chain joins TRBV19 and TRBJ2-2, with TRBD1 identical over 7 bases. The germline CDR1 and CDR2 sequences are LNHDA and SQIVND (reference sequence). The CDR3 loop spans 17 amino acids. The J segment lost 5 bases and the V segment lost 4 bases, leaving 13 bases of the junction unmatched.

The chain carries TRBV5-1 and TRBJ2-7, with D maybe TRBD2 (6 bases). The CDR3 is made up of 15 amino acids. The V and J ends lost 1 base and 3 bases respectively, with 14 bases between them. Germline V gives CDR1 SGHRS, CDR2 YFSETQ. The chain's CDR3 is CASSLKKLGGYEQYF. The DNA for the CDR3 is TGCGCCAGCAGCTTGAAAAAATTGGGGGGCTACGAGCAGTACTTC. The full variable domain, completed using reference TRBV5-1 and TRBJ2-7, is KAGVTQTPRYLIKTRGQQVTLSCSPISGHRSVSWYQQTPGQGLQFLFEYFSETQRNKGNFPGRFSGRQFSNSRSEMNVSTLELGDSALYLCASSLKKLGGYEQYFGPGTRLTVT.

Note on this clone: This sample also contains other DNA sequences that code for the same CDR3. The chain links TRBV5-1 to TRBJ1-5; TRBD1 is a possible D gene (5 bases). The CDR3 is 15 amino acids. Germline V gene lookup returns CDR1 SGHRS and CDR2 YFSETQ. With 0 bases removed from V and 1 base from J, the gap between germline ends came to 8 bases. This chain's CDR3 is CASSLVAGSNQPQHF. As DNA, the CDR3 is TGCGCCAGCAGCTTGGTGGCAGGGAGCAATCAGCCCCAGCATTTT.

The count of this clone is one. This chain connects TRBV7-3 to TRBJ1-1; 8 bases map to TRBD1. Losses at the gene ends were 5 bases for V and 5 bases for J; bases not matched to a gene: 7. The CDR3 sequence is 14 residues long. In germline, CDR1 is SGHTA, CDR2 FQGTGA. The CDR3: CASSRQGYGTEAFF. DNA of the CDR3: TGTGCCAGCAGCAGACAGGGGTATGGGACTGAAGCTTTCTTT.

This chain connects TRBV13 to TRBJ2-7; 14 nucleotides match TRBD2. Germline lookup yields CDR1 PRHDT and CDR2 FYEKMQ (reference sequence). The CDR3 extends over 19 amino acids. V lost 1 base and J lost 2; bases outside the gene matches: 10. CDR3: CASSLEGGTSGGLTYEQYF. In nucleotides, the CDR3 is TGTGCCAGCAGCTTAGAAGGAGGGACTAGCGGGGGTCTCACCTACGAGCAGTACTTC.

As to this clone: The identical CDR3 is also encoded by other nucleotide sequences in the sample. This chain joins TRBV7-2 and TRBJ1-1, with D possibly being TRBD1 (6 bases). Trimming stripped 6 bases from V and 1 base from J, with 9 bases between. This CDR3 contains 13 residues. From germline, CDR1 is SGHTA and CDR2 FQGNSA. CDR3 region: CASSRQENTEAFF. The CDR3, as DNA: TGTGCCAGCAGTAGACAGGAGAACACTGAAGCTTTCTTT.

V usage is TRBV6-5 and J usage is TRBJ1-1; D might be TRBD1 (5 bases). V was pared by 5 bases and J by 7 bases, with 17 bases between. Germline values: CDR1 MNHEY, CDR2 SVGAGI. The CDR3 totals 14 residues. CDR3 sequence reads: CASSLLDSPHEAFF. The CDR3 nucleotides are TGTGCCAGCAGTCTATTAGACAGCCCCCATGAAGCTTTCTTT.

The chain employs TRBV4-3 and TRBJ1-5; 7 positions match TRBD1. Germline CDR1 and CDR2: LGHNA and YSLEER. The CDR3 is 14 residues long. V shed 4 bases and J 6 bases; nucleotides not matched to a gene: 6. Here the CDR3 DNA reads TGCGCCAGCAGCCCGTACAGGGGTAGTCAGCCCCAGCATTTT. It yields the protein CASSPYRGSQPQHF.

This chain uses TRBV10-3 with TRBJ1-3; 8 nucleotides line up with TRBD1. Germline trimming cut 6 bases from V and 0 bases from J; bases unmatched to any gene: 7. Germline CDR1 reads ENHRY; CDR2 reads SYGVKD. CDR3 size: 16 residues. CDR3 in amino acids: CAIRQDRGHSGNTIYF. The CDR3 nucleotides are TGTGCCATCAGACAAGACAGGGGCCACTCTGGAAACACCATATATTTT.